The T cell receptor (beta chain) under discussion was sequenced for a study of post-analysis software for immune sequencing data. Whole-study findings and limits: TRBV segments more frequent in patients than in controls numbered several and included TRBV5-6, TRBV5-1 and TRBV20-1.

Sequencing libraries made from TCR beta cDNA carried unique molecular identifiers. TCRdb reanalysed the PCR reads using MiXCR and keeps one entry per CDR3 protein. The data hold 700,000 to 900,000 distinct CDR3 sequences, with 40% to 55% observed a single time. The CDR3 runs 15 residues. V lost 7 bases, J lost 8 bases, and 22 bases lay in between. Comment on this clonotype: The antigen remains undetermined.

Material for sequencing was blood. The sequence came from a girl aged 5-17 years with multiple sclerosis. The chain is built from TRBV12-3 or TRBV12-4 and TRBJ2-3; a weak D match, TRBD2 (6 bases). The CDR3 coding sequence is TGTGCCAGCACCACCCGGGGGACGGAGAGGGCTACGCAGTATTTT. Protein sequence: CASTTRGTERATQYF.